The T cell receptor (beta chain) under discussion was sequenced for a study of shared clonotypes between healthy human individuals. Study overall: CD4 naive cells filled three plates per donor, CD4 memory three, CD8 naive two and CD8 memory one. Whole-study findings and limits: Memory subsets generally showed lower estimated richness than naive subsets.

Concerning this clone itself: Antigen specificity is unknown.

Original processing methods: Junction-only immunoSEQ sequences carried no quality scores, so filtering differed. The method was immunoSEQ multiplex PCR; TCRdb's version includes in-frame clones alone and lacks a portion of them. Clone size and V and J calls were adopted from that table, with D and trimming inferred from the DNA. The table records 600,000 to 750,000 clones, approximately 77% of them present only once. Into CD45RA+ naive and CD45RA-negative memory subsets, the CD4+ cells were split. The sequenced material came from memory CD4+ T cells sorted from blood. Stated subset: CD45RA-negative fraction. The clonotype was recovered from a woman aged 25 to 45 in good health.

The CDR3 here is CASMTTGGGHEQFF. CDR3 nucleotides: TGTGCCAGCATGACGACAGGGGGGGGCCATGAGCAGTTCTTC. The V and J genes are TRBV6-1 and TRBJ2-1; 9 nucleotides line up with TRBD1. V shed 7 bases, J shed 8 bases, and the junction held 9 bases outside the gene matches. The CDR3 runs 14 residues. The germline gives CDR1 MNHNS, CDR2 SASEGT.